The entry that follows covers one T cell receptor (beta chain) sequence. Its antigen remains unidentified. This entry comes from a study of cytomegalovirus exposure and HLA in healthy donors. V lost 5 bases and J lost 0, with 11 bases in between. The CDR3 length is 14 residues. The V gene's germline CDR1 is SGHTA and CDR2 FQGNSA. Study results and limitations: The authors later linked a missense DCLRE1C variant to TCR beta V- and J-gene trimming.

The PCR ran on 60 Vbeta and 13 Jbeta primers. Measured with immunoSEQ multiplex PCR; TCRdb has only the in-frame clones, and not every one. The sample records around 160,000 clones, approximately 80% being singletons. The clonotype originates from a man aged 40-55 years in good health and CMV-seropositive. This sequence joins TRBV7-2 and TRBJ2-7; D unclear. Material: PBMCs. The DNA for the CDR3 is TGTGCCAGCAGCCTAAGGCGGTCCTCCTACGAGCAGTACTTC. Translating it yields CASSLRRSSYEQYF.